A selection of T cell receptor beta chains follows, all from one sample in a study of blood T cell repertoires in COVID-19. Sequencing was performed with immunoSEQ multiplex PCR; in TCRdb, only in-frame clones are kept and a portion is missing. The profile shows about 250,000 clones, 85% to 90% of them singletons. The specimen was PBMCs or T cells enriched from blood (not recorded which). These receptors were obtained from a woman younger than 45 with acute COVID-19. Both conserved end residues are part of each CDR3. The D gene is left open where the match is weak. Where a row states a size, it is once, few, many or the class of an expanded clone; other rows omit it.

V gene: TRBV5-1; D gene: TRBD1; clone size: .; J gene: TRBJ1-2; CDR3 protein: CASREGTGDGYTF; CDR3 DNA: TGCGCCAGCAGAGAGGGAACAGGGGATGGCTACACCTTC
V gene: TRBV30; D gene: .; clone size: .; J gene: TRBJ2-1; CDR3 protein: CAWSLDWNEQFF; CDR3 DNA: TGTGCCTGGTCCCTGGACTGGAATGAGCAGTTCTTC
V gene: TRBV2; D gene: TRBD2; clone size: few; J gene: TRBJ2-7; CDR3 protein: CASSRTPGLAGGLSSYEQYF; CDR3 DNA: TGTGCCAGCAGCCGAACGCCGGGACTAGCGGGGGGGCTATCGTCCTACGAGCAGTACTTC
V gene: TRBV4-2; D gene: TRBD2; clone size: .; J gene: TRBJ2-7; CDR3 protein: CASSQEVPVAGGDYEQYF; CDR3 DNA: TGTGCCAGCAGCCAAGAGGTCCCAGTAGCGGGGGGGGACTACGAGCAGTACTTC
V gene: TRBV19; D gene: .; clone size: .; J gene: TRBJ1-4; CDR3 protein: CASTSNEKLFF; CDR3 DNA: TGTGCCAGTACCTCTAATGAAAAACTGTTTTTT
V gene: TRBV11-2; D gene: .; clone size: .; J gene: TRBJ2-5; CDR3 protein: CASSLISESQYF; CDR3 DNA: TGTGCCAGCAGCTTAATCTCGGAGAGCCAGTACTTC
V gene: TRBV10-1; D gene: .; clone size: .; J gene: TRBJ1-6; CDR3 protein: CASSRGPPYNSPLHF; CDR3 DNA: TGCGCCAGCAGCAGGGGCCCTCCTTATAATTCACCCCTCCACTTT
V gene: TRBV2; D gene: TRBD1; clone size: .; J gene: TRBJ2-5; CDR3 protein: CATTRTGTKETQYF; CDR3 DNA: TGTGCCACCACAAGGACAGGGACAAAAGAGACCCAGTACTTC
V gene: TRBV9; D gene: .; clone size: .; J gene: TRBJ1-2; CDR3 protein: CASSVEIGYGYTF; CDR3 DNA: TGTGCCAGCAGCGTAGAAATCGGGTATGGCTACACCTTC
V gene: TRBV4-1; D gene: TRBD1; clone size: .; J gene: TRBJ1-1; CDR3 protein: CASSQERGQGLIEAFF; CDR3 DNA: TGCGCCAGCAGCCAAGAAAGGGGACAGGGTCTGATTGAAGCTTTCTTT
V gene: TRBV9; D gene: .; clone size: .; J gene: TRBJ1-3; CDR3 protein: CASSPVGGEGNTIYF; CDR3 DNA: TGTGCCAGCAGCCCCGTTGGTGGGGAGGGAAACACCATATATTTT
V gene: TRBV6-5; D gene: .; clone size: .; J gene: TRBJ2-5; CDR3 protein: CASSPSGRGRETQYF; CDR3 DNA: TGTGCCAGCAGCCCATCCGGCAGGGGCCGGGAGACCCAGTACTTC
V gene: TRBV18; D gene: .; clone size: .; J gene: TRBJ1-2; CDR3 protein: CASSPPGDYGYTF; CDR3 DNA: TGTGCCAGCTCACCGCCAGGGGACTATGGCTACACCTTC
V gene: TRBV7-2; D gene: .; clone size: .; J gene: TRBJ1-5; CDR3 protein: CASSLVGTNVNQPQHF; CDR3 DNA: TGTGCCAGCAGCTTAGTCGGGACAAATGTAAATCAGCCCCAGCATTTT
V gene: TRBV6-5; D gene: TRBD1; clone size: .; J gene: TRBJ1-2; CDR3 protein: CASSGTGGYYGYTF; CDR3 DNA: TGTGCCAGCAGCGGGACAGGGGGCTACTATGGCTACACCTTC
V gene: TRBV15; D gene: .; clone size: .; J gene: TRBJ1-2; CDR3 protein: CATSRALGTYYGYTF; CDR3 DNA: TGTGCCACCAGCAGAGCCCTTGGGACATACTATGGCTACACCTTC
V gene: TRBV19; D gene: .; clone size: .; J gene: TRBJ1-5; CDR3 protein: CASGRDGGNQPQHF; CDR3 DNA: TGTGCCAGTGGGAGGGATGGAGGCAATCAGCCCCAGCATTTT
V gene: TRBV15; D gene: TRBD1; clone size: .; J gene: TRBJ2-3; CDR3 protein: CATSSRDRVFTDTQYF; CDR3 DNA: TGTGCCACCAGCTCCCGGGACAGGGTCTTCACAGATACGCAGTATTTT
V gene: TRBV5-1; D gene: TRBD1; clone size: .; J gene: TRBJ2-1; CDR3 protein: CASRGQGVSSEQFF; CDR3 DNA: TGCGCCAGCAGGGGACAGGGGGTTTCTAGTGAGCAGTTCTTC
V gene: TRBV7-8; D gene: TRBD2; clone size: .; J gene: TRBJ2-1; CDR3 protein: CASSPRGTSGANEQFF; CDR3 DNA: TGTGCCAGCAGCCCGCGAGGAACTAGCGGGGCCAATGAGCAGTTCTTC
V gene: TRBV5-8; D gene: TRBD1; clone size: .; J gene: TRBJ1-1; CDR3 protein: CASSLQQGLTEAFF; CDR3 DNA: TGTGCCAGCAGCCTGCAACAGGGGTTGACTGAAGCTTTCTTT
V gene: TRBV11-2; D gene: .; clone size: .; J gene: TRBJ1-2; CDR3 protein: CASSSGGRSTYGYTF; CDR3 DNA: TGTGCCAGCAGCTCAGGTGGCAGGTCGACCTATGGCTACACCTTC
V gene: TRBV2; D gene: .; clone size: .; J gene: TRBJ2-5; CDR3 protein: CASQELDQYF; CDR3 DNA: TGTGCCAGCCAAGAACTAGACCAGTACTTC
V gene: TRBV6-2/TRBV6-3; D gene: .; clone size: .; J gene: TRBJ2-7; CDR3 protein: CASSHSGKRSYEQYF; CDR3 DNA: TGTGCCAGCAGTCATAGCGGAAAGAGGTCCTACGAGCAGTACTTC
V gene: TRBV30; D gene: .; clone size: .; J gene: TRBJ1-6; CDR3 protein: CAWSPQGFGDSPLHF; CDR3 DNA: TGTGCCTGGAGTCCTCAGGGGTTTGGGGATTCACCCCTCCACTTT
V gene: TRBV7-6; D gene: .; clone size: .; J gene: TRBJ1-4; CDR3 protein: CASSLGHSNEKLFF; CDR3 DNA: TGTGCCAGCAGCTTAGGACACAGTAATGAAAAACTGTTTTTT